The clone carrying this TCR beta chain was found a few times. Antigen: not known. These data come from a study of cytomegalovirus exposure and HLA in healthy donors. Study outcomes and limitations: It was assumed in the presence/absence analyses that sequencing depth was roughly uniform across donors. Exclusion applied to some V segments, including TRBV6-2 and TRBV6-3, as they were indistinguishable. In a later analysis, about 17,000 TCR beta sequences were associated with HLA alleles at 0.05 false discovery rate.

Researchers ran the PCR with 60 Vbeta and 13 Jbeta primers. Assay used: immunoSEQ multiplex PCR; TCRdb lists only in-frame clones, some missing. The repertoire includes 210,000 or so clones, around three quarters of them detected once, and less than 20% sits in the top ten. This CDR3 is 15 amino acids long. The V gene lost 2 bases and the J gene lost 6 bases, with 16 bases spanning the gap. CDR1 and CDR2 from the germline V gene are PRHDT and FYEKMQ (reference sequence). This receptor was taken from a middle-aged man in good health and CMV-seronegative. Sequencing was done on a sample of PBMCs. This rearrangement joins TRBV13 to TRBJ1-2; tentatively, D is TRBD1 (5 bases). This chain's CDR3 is CASSLSGQGGHGYTF. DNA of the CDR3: TGTGCCAGCAGCTTAAGTGGGCAGGGAGGGCATGGCTACACCTTC.